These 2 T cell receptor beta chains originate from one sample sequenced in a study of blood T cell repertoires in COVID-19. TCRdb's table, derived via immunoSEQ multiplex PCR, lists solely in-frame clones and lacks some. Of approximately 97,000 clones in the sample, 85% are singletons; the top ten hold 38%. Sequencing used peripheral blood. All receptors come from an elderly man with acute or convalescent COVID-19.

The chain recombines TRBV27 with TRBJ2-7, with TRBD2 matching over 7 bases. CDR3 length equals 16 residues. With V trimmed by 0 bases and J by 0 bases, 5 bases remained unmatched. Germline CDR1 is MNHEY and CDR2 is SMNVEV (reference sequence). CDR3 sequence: CASSLSALASSYEQYF. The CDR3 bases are TGTGCCAGCAGTTTATCAGCACTAGCGTCCTCCTACGAGCAGTACTTC.

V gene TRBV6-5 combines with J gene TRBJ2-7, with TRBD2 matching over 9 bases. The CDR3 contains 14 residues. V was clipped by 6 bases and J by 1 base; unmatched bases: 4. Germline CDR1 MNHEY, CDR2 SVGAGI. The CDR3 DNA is TGTGCCAGCAGACCTAGCGGGACTTCCTACGAGCAGTACTTC. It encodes CASRPSGTSYEQYF.